These 26 T cell receptor beta chains share one sample of origin, sequenced in a study of T cell responses to AZD1222 COVID-19 vaccine. The assay was immunoSEQ multiplex PCR, and TCRdb's table has in-frame clones only and misses some. The profile shows 25,000 to 35,000 clones, 93% of them singletons. Specimen: peripheral blood, collected on day 0 of AZD1222 vaccination. All receptors come from an adult in good health.

J is TRBJ1-1 and V is TRBV5-1; 9 nucleotides line up with TRBD1. The CDR3 spans 15 residues. V lost 1 base, J lost 4 bases, and 5 bases stayed unmatched. Per the germline V gene, CDR1 is SGHRS and CDR2 is YFSETQ. The CDR3 DNA reads TGCGCCAGCAGCTTGCGGACAGGGGCAGGCACTGAAGCTTTCTTT. Translating it yields CASSLRTGAGTEAFF.

The V gene is TRBV10-3, the J gene TRBJ2-6; 11 bases fit TRBD1. With 4 bases clipped from V and 0 bases from J, the junction kept 8 bases outside the gene matches. The CDR3 consists of 19 residues. The germline gives CDR1 ENHRY, CDR2 SYGVKD. CDR3 coding DNA: TGTGCCATCAGTGCCCTCGGGGGACAGGGGGGCTCTGGGGCCAACGTCCTGACTTTC. Translating it yields CAISALGGQGGSGANVLTF.

This chain uses TRBV29-1 with TRBJ2-7, with 7 bases that match TRBD1. The ends lost 6 bases at V and 2 bases at J; junction bases unmatched: 13. Germline V gene lookup returns CDR1 SQVTM and CDR2 ANQGSEA. There are 15 residues in the CDR3. The CDR3 is CSVGARQGEPYEQYF. CDR3 DNA: TGCAGCGTGGGGGCCAGGCAGGGGGAACCCTACGAGCAGTACTTC.

The gene calls are TRBV6-4 and TRBJ1-2; a possible D gene is TRBD1 (6 bases). The CDR3 extends over 15 amino acids. Trimming took off 5 bases at V and 6 bases at J, with 19 bases between the two ends. The germline gives CDR1 MRHNA, CDR2 SNTAGT. This CDR3 reads CASSPRLDSSDGYTF. DNA for the CDR3: TGTGCCAGCAGTCCTCGCCTGGACAGCTCCGATGGCTACACCTTC.

This chain uses TRBV5-1 with TRBJ2-2; TRBD2 matches 13 bases. Germline V gives CDR1 SGHRS, CDR2 YFSETQ. CDR3 size: 16 residues. The J segment lost 7 bases and the V segment lost 4 bases, leaving 7 bases of the junction unmatched. CDR3: CASSPTSGRANGELFF. For the CDR3, the DNA is TGCGCCAGCAGCCCTACTAGCGGGAGGGCCAACGGGGAGCTGTTTTTT.

J is TRBJ1-5 and V is TRBV4-3; TRBD1 matches 7 bases. The CDR3 is 16 amino acids. V dropped 1 base and J dropped 9; count of bases not matched to a gene: 12. Germline-derived CDR1 and CDR2 are LGHNA and YSLEER. The CDR3 nucleotides are TGCGCCAGCAGCCAAGGACAGGGCTCAGGCGGGGGGCCCCAGCATTTT. Encoded protein: CASSQGQGSGGGPQHF.

This clone was seen once. This chain uses TRBV6-5 with TRBJ1-5; 9 nucleotides agree with TRBD1. The CDR3 is made up of 14 amino acids. In germline, CDR1 is MNHEY, CDR2 SVGAGI. The junction had 5 bases not matched to a gene; V was cut back by 6 bases and J by 5 bases. CDR3 in DNA: TGTGCCAGCAGACCGGACAGGGGATATCAGCCCCAGCATTTT. Translated, it gives CASRPDRGYQPQHF.

The rearrangement joins TRBV28 to TRBJ1-6, with D possibly matching TRBD1 (5 bases). CDR3 length: 17 residues. V lost 1 base, J lost 0 bases, and 10 bases lay in between. CDR1 MDHEN and CDR2 SYDVKM come from the germline V gene. CDR3 sequence reads: CASSLLGRSSYNSPLHF. CDR3 coding DNA: TGTGCCAGCAGTTTATTGGGACGGAGCTCCTATAATTCACCCCTCCACTTT.

The chain links TRBV19 to TRBJ1-3, with D perhaps TRBD1 (5 bases). V lost 7 bases to trimming and J lost 0 bases, with 10 bases between them. Germline-derived CDR1 and CDR2 are LNHDA and SQIVND (reference sequence). The CDR3 is 14 residues long. CDR3 coding DNA: TGTGCCAGTACATGGAGGGGCTCTGGAAACACCATATATTTT. Translation: CASTWRGSGNTIYF.

The rearrangement links TRBV18 to TRBJ1-2; TRBD1 aligns across 12 bases. The CDR3 is 15 amino acids. Trimming cost V 6 bases and J 5 bases; bases outside gene matches: 7. Germline V lookup: CDR1 KGHSH, CDR2 LQKENI. CDR3 in amino acids: CASSWDRGRSYGYTF. CDR3 sequence (DNA): TGTGCCAGCTCTTGGGACAGGGGGCGGTCGTATGGCTACACCTTC.

The V and J genes are TRBV5-6 and TRBJ2-1, with D perhaps matching TRBD2 (5 bases). Germline CDR1 and CDR2: SGHDT and YYEEEE. V was cut by 1 base and J by 2 bases, with 10 bases left in between. CDR3 length: 15 residues. CDR3 DNA: TGTGCCAGCAGCTTGAGGCGGGTGGCCTACAATGAGCAGTTCTTC. This encodes CASSLRRVAYNEQFF.

The chain joins TRBV7-2 to TRBJ2-7; 12 bases line up with TRBD2. Germline V gene data show CDR1 as SGHTA and CDR2 as FQGNSA. Losses at the gene ends were 5 bases for V and 2 bases for J; bases not matched to a gene: 1. The CDR3 length is 14 residues. The CDR3 DNA is TGTGCCAGCAGCCGGACTAGCGGGACCTACGAGCAGTACTTC. This sequence encodes CASSRTSGTYEQYF.

V is TRBV12-3 or TRBV12-4 and J is TRBJ1-4; the D is unclear. The CDR3 sequence is 13 residues long. Trimming cost V 4 bases and J 7 bases, with 10 bases left between them. CDR3 coding DNA: TGTGCCAGCAGTTCGAGGAGTATTGAAAAACTGTTTTTT. Translation gives CASSSRSIEKLFF.

The sample holds one count of this clone. V gene TRBV7-9 combines with J gene TRBJ1-5; no firm D call. There are 13 residues in the CDR3. Trimming removed 5 bases from V and 3 bases from J, with 8 bases in between. The germline gives CDR1 SEHNR, CDR2 FQNEAQ (reference sequence). DNA for the CDR3: TGTGCCAGCAGCCGGATCGCCAATCAGCCCCAGCATTTT. Amino acids: CASSRIANQPQHF.

This clone was recorded only once. The chain carries TRBV19 and TRBJ1-1; D is unclear. The CDR3 is made up of 15 amino acids. Looked up from germline, CDR1 is LNHDA and CDR2 is SQIVND (reference sequence). The V and J ends lost 3 bases and 3 bases respectively, with 14 bases between them. The CDR3 region has the DNA TGTGCCAGTAGTATGCGGTATCGTGGGGACACTGAAGCTTTCTTT. This gives the protein CASSMRYRGDTEAFF.

This sequence joins TRBV7-9 and TRBJ1-2; 8 bases line up with TRBD1. The length of the CDR3 is 16 residues. The germline V gene has CDR1 SEHNR and CDR2 FQNEAQ (reference sequence). V was clipped by 1 base and J by 3 bases; unmatched bases: 7. As DNA, the CDR3 is TGTGCCAGCAGCTTAGTGGGGTCAGGGGGCGACTATGGCTACACCTTC. It translates to CASSLVGSGGDYGYTF.

J is TRBJ1-1 and V is TRBV6-1, with D possibly matching TRBD1 (6 bases). CDR1 MNHNS and CDR2 SASEGT come from the germline V gene. The V gene lost 1 base and the J gene lost 1 base, with 13 bases spanning the gap. The CDR3 is made up of 16 amino acids. The CDR3 DNA reads as TGTGCCAGCAGTGAAGGGTTGGGACACCCGAACACTGAAGCTTTCTTT. Its protein product is CASSEGLGHPNTEAFF.

The V call is TRBV11-2, the J call TRBJ1-3, with D perhaps TRBD1 (5 bases). The germline V and J ends were trimmed by 0 bases and 2 bases, with 14 bases remaining between them. This CDR3 comprises 17 residues. Germline values: CDR1 SGHAT, CDR2 FQNNGV. In nucleotides, the CDR3 is TGTGCCAGCAGCTTAGAACGGCGGGGGAGGACTGGAAACACCATATATTTT. Amino acid sequence: CASSLERRGRTGNTIYF.

The chain carries TRBV9 and TRBJ2-7; maybe TRBD2 (7 bases). The CDR3 sequence is 15 residues long. V lost 4 bases and J 5 bases, leaving 19 bases between the germline ends. The germline CDR1 and CDR2 sequences are SGDLS and YYNGEE. The CDR3 sequence is CASSSPGAGVNEQYF. CDR3 nucleotides: TGTGCCAGCAGCAGCCCAGGGGCGGGAGTCAACGAGCAGTACTTC. Filled out from reference TRBV9 and TRBJ2-7, the complete variable domain reads DSGVTQTPKHLITATGQRVTLRCSPRSGDLSVYWYQQSLDQGLQFLIQYYNGEERAKGNILERFSAQQFPDLHSELNLSSLELGDSALYFCASSSPGAGVNEQYFGPGTRLTVT.

Here the CDR3 reads CALRDGSYEQYF. CDR3 in DNA: TGTGCCCTCCGGGACGGCTCCTACGAGCAGTACTTC. The chain joins TRBV10-3 to TRBJ2-7; D possibly uses TRBD1 or TRBD2 (5 bases each). Trimming took off 11 bases at V and 0 bases at J, with 11 bases between the two ends. Germline loops: CDR1 ENHRY, CDR2 SYGVKD. This CDR3 has 12 residues.

This chain uses TRBV4-3 with TRBJ1-1, with D possibly matching TRBD1 (6 bases). The CDR3 consists of 16 residues. V gave up 0 bases and J gave up 4 bases, with 15 bases separating them. The V gene's germline CDR1 is LGHNA and CDR2 YSLEER. The chain's CDR3 is CASSQDLKQGLTEAFF. The CDR3 nucleotides read TGCGCCAGCAGCCAAGATCTTAAACAGGGACTCACTGAAGCTTTCTTT.

The chain joins TRBV28 to TRBJ1-5; D uncertain. CDR3 size: 12 residues. Trimming took 2 bases from V and 7 from J, leaving 6 bases between them. CDR1 and CDR2 from the germline V gene are MDHEN and SYDVKM. The CDR3 sequence: CASSLGVQPQHF. The CDR3 region has the DNA TGTGCCAGCAGTTTAGGTGTCCAGCCCCAGCATTTT.

This rearrangement joins TRBV6-1 to TRBJ2-2; the D is unclear. Trimming removed 1 base at V and 5 bases at J, with 11 bases between. Germline values: CDR1 MNHNS, CDR2 SASEGT. The CDR3 is 15 amino acids. CDR3 region: CASSEGADWTGELFF. The CDR3 DNA reads TGTGCCAGCAGTGAAGGGGCAGATTGGACCGGGGAGCTGTTTTTT.

This clone has just a few counts. This rearrangement joins TRBV5-4 to TRBJ2-7; no firm D call. CDR3 length: 11 amino acids. V lost 4 bases to trimming and J lost 5 bases, with 7 bases between them. CDR1 is SGHNT, CDR2 YYREEE, per germline (reference sequence). CDR3 residues: CASSQGHEQYF. The CDR3 DNA follows: TGTGCCAGCAGCCAAGGGCACGAGCAGTACTTC.

This chain joins TRBV7-2 and TRBJ2-1; D possibly corresponds to TRBD2 (5 bases). With 5 bases removed from V and 7 bases from J, the gap between germline ends came to 12 bases. The CDR3 totals 13 residues. CDR1 is SGHTA, CDR2 FQGNSA, per germline. The CDR3 sequence: CASSLTGINEQFF. The CDR3 DNA sequence: TGTGCCAGCAGCCTCACCGGGATAAATGAGCAGTTCTTC.

J is TRBJ1-5 and V is TRBV2; perhaps TRBD1 as D (5 bases). Per germline, CDR1 SNHLY and CDR2 FYNNEI. The CDR3 is 14 amino acids. With 6 bases removed from V and 4 bases from J, the gap between germline ends came to 13 bases. The CDR3 sequence: CASSMDTSNQPQHF. DNA for the CDR3: TGTGCCAGCAGCATGGACACTTCGAATCAGCCCCAGCATTTT.